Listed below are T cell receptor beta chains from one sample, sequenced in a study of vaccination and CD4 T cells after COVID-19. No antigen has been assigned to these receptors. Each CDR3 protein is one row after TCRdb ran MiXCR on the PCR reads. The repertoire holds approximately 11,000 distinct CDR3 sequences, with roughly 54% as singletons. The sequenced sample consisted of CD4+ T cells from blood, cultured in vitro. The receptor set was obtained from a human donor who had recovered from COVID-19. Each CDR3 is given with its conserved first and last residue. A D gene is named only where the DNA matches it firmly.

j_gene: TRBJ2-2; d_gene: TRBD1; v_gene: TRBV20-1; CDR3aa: CSAYLQGPGELFF
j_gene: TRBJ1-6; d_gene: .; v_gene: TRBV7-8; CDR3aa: CASSLVRGEGFSYNSPLHF
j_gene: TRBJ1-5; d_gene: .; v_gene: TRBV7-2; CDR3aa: CASSLRGTGPQHF
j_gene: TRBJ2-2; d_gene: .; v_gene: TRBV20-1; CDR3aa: CSAIRTNTGELFF
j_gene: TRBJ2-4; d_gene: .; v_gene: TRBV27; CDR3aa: CASRLTLLAKNIQYF
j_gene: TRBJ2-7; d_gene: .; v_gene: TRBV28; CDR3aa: CASSDAIGGAGYEQYF
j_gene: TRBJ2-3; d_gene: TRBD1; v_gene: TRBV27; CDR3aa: CASRRGTGGASSTDTQYF
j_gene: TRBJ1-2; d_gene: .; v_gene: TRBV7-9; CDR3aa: CASSLAGSHGYTF
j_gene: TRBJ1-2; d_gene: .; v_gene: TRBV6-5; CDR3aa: CASSYFNYGYTF
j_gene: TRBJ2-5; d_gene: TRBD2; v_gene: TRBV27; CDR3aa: CASSFGSGLDPKETQYF
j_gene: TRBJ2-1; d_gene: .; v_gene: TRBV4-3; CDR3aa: CASSHLGAAAYNEQFF
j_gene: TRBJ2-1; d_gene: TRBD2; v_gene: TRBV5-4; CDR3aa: CASRGGRSSYNEQFF
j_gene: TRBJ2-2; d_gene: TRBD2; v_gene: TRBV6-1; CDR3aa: CASEGLAGGAGELFF
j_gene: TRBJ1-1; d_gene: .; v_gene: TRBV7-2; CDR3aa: CASSLSGVNTEAFF
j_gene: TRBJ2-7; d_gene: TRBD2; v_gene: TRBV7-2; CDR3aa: CASSLELAGTYEQYF
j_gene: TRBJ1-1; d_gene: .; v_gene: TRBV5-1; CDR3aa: CASRIREPGEAFF
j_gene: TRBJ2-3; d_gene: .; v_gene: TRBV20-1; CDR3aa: CSVLHPAAATDTQYF
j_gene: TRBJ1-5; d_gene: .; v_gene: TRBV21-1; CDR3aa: CASSLEPDRLSNQPQHF